This T cell receptor beta chain was obtained from a study of cytomegalovirus exposure and HLA in healthy donors. This CDR3 contains 12 residues. CDR1 and CDR2 (germline): MNHNS, SASEGT. V was pared by 4 bases and J by 4 bases, with 7 bases between. This clone was observed a single time. PCR was performed using 60 Vbeta and 13 Jbeta primers. Profiled with immunoSEQ multiplex PCR; TCRdb holds only in-frame clones, not every one. The table has approximately 190,000 clones, around 82% seen once. The specimen sequenced was PBMCs. The sequence derives from a man aged 35 to 55 in good health and CMV-seropositive. The genes are TRBV6-1 and TRBJ2-5; D is possibly TRBD2 (6 bases). The CDR3 region has the DNA TGTGCCAGCAGTGCGGAGGGAGAGACCCAGTACTTC. Translating it yields CASSAEGETQYF.